The rows below give T cell receptor beta chains drawn from one sample of a study of blood T cell repertoires in COVID-19. The protocol was immunoSEQ multiplex PCR, while the TCRdb copy is restricted to in-frame clones and leaves out a portion. The data contain about 210,000 clones, more than 70% of them singletons. The sequencing sample was made of PBMCs or T cells enriched from blood (not recorded which). All receptors derive from a young man with acute COVID-19. CDR3s include the opening cysteine and the closing phenylalanine or tryptophan. The order of the fields is clone size, V gene, J gene, D gene, CDR3 protein, CDR3 DNA. The D gene is left open where the match is weak. Clone size is stated in some rows and not others, as once, few, many or a class when expanded.

>NA|TRBV27|TRBJ2-3|NA
CASSFKSPGLYTDTQYF
TGTGCCAGCAGTTTTAAGAGTCCGGGACTCTACACAGATACGCAGTATTTT
>NA|TRBV5-1|TRBJ1-1|NA
CASLARGYTEAFF
TGCGCCAGCCTGGCTCGCGGCTACACTGAAGCTTTCTTT
>NA|TRBV2|TRBJ1-1|TRBD1
CASRGQGASEAFF
TGTGCCAGCAGAGGACAGGGGGCTTCTGAAGCTTTCTTT
>NA|TRBV19|TRBJ1-2|TRBD1
CASSMAHRTGGYGYTF
TGTGCCAGTAGTATGGCCCATAGGACAGGGGGCTATGGCTACACCTTC
>NA|TRBV18|TRBJ1-1|NA
CASSPITGNTEAFF
TGTGCCAGCTCACCCATTACAGGGAACACTGAAGCTTTCTTT
>NA|TRBV19|TRBJ1-1|NA
CASSIRAGRRRGITEAFF
TGTGCCAGTAGTATAAGAGCGGGCCGGAGAAGGGGAATCACTGAAGCTTTCTTT
>few|TRBV6-5|TRBJ1-6|NA
CASSYRTTRINSPLHF
TGTGCCAGCAGTTACCGAACGACACGTATTAATTCACCCCTCCACTTT
>NA|TRBV30|TRBJ2-3|NA
CAWSVQADTQYF
TGTGCCTGGAGTGTACAAGCGGATACGCAGTATTTT
>NA|TRBV12-5|TRBJ1-3|TRBD1
CASAPGQTIASGNTIYF
TGTGCTAGTGCCCCGGGACAGACAATTGCCTCTGGAAACACCATATATTTT
>once|TRBV10-1|TRBJ2-3|TRBD2
CASSPVRLAGGLRTDTQYF
TGCGCCAGCAGTCCCGTTCGACTAGCGGGGGGGCTGAGGACAGATACGCAGTATTTT
>NA|TRBV2|TRBJ1-3|TRBD1
CASIKTGSGNTIYF
TGTGCCAGCATAAAGACAGGGTCGGGAAACACCATATATTTT
>NA|TRBV28|TRBJ1-5|TRBD1
CASMDSLLLGTGDRQPQHF
TGTGCGAGCATGGACTCCCTTCTACTGGGGACAGGGGATCGGCAGCCCCAGCATTTT
>NA|TRBV5-1|TRBJ1-3|NA
CASSITGDIGNTIYF
TGCGCCAGCAGCATAACCGGGGATATTGGAAACACCATATATTTT
>NA|TRBV7-3|TRBJ2-5|NA
CASSLTDGTLQETQYF
TGTGCCAGCAGCTTAACAGACGGGACACTTCAAGAGACCCAGTACTTC
>few|TRBV3-1/TRBV3-2|TRBJ2-5|NA
CASSQGVLARAIGETQYF
TGTGCCAGCAGCCAAGGGGTCCTAGCTAGGGCGATCGGAGAGACCCAGTACTTC
>NA|TRBV3-1/TRBV3-2|TRBJ2-5|NA
CASSQARLQETQYF
TGTGCCAGCAGCCAAGCTAGGCTCCAAGAGACCCAGTACTTC
>NA|TRBV30|TRBJ1-2|NA
CAWSPVYGYTF
TGTGCCTGGAGTCCCGTTTATGGCTACACCTTC
>NA|TRBV6-5|TRBJ1-1|NA
CASSPGRNTEAFF
TGTGCCAGCAGCCCAGGAAGGAACACTGAAGCTTTCTTT
>NA|TRBV11-3|TRBJ2-1|NA
CASSLGSWGDEQFF
TGTGCCAGCAGCTTGGGATCCTGGGGCGATGAGCAGTTCTTC
>NA|TRBV2|TRBJ1-2|NA
CASAREKGGYGYTF
TGTGCCAGCGCCCGAGAGAAGGGAGGCTATGGCTACACCTTC
>NA|TRBV19|TRBJ2-6|NA
CASSTLPGVGANVLTF
TGTGCCAGTAGTACTTTACCAGGGGTAGGGGCCAACGTCCTGACTTTC
>once|TRBV9|TRBJ2-7|TRBD1
CASSVDSDRVHEQYF
TGTGCCAGCAGCGTAGACTCGGACAGGGTCCACGAGCAGTACTTC
>NA|TRBV27|TRBJ2-1|TRBD2
CASSLSLAGVYNEQFF
TGTGCCAGCAGTTTATCGTTAGCGGGGGTCTACAATGAGCAGTTCTTC
>NA|TRBV18|TRBJ2-5|NA
CASQGTSKGETQYF
TGTGCCAGTCAGGGAACCTCGAAGGGAGAGACCCAGTACTTC
>few|TRBV4-1|TRBJ2-4|TRBD1
CASSQVQQGQGAKNIQYF
TGCGCCAGCAGCCAAGTTCAACAGGGGCAAGGGGCCAAAAACATTCAGTACTTC
>NA|TRBV2|TRBJ1-6|TRBD1
CASSGDRGSTGSPLHF
TGTGCCAGCAGCGGGGACAGGGGGAGCACAGGATCACCCCTCCACTTT
>NA|TRBV19|TRBJ2-3|TRBD2
CASSILAGGLNTDTQYF
TGTGCCAGTAGTATCCTAGCGGGGGGGCTTAACACAGATACGCAGTATTTT
>NA|TRBV7-7|TRBJ2-2|NA
CASSQQVAGELFF
TGTGCCAGCAGCCAACAGGTTGCCGGGGAGCTGTTTTTT
>NA|TRBV18|TRBJ1-5|NA
CASSPPAGAGPQHF
TGTGCCAGCTCACCACCGGCAGGGGCAGGGCCCCAGCATTTT
>NA|TRBV7-9|TRBJ1-1|NA
CASPPGPANTEAFF
TGTGCCAGCCCACCTGGGCCGGCCAACACTGAAGCTTTCTTT
>NA|TRBV7-9|TRBJ1-2|NA
CAIDYGYTF
TGTGCCATCGACTATGGCTACACCTTC
>NA|TRBV7-3|TRBJ1-1|NA
CASSPRAGTEAFF
TGTGCCAGCAGTCCCCGGGCGGGGACTGAAGCTTTCTTT
>NA|TRBV9|TRBJ1-1|TRBD1
CASSRAGGATEAFF
TGTGCCAGCTCCCGGGCAGGGGGCGCGACTGAAGCTTTCTTT
>NA|TRBV18|TRBJ1-1|NA
CASSPLSGNTEAFF
TGTGCCAGCTCACCACTCTCAGGGAACACTGAAGCTTTCTTT
>NA|TRBV19|TRBJ1-2|TRBD1
CASSGPGTGMRGYTF
TGTGCCAGTAGTGGACCCGGGACAGGGATGAGGGGCTACACCTTC
>NA|TRBV5-4|TRBJ1-1|NA
CASERTEAFF
TGTGCCAGCGAGAGGACTGAAGCTTTCTTT
>NA|TRBV5-6|TRBJ2-7|TRBD1
CASSGAGTGLFYEQYF
TGTGCCAGCAGCGGGGCCGGGACAGGGCTCTTCTACGAGCAGTACTTC
>once|TRBV10-3|TRBJ1-1|TRBD1
CAISETWTGEAEAFF
TGTGCCATCAGTGAGACTTGGACAGGGGAAGCTGAAGCTTTCTTT
>NA|TRBV10-3|TRBJ2-7|NA
CAIREPPYEQYF
TGTGCCATTCGGGAACCCCCCTACGAGCAGTACTTC
>NA|TRBV3-1/TRBV3-2|TRBJ1-6|NA
CASSQDPGDFSYNSPLHF
TGTGCCAGCAGCCAAGATCCCGGAGACTTCTCCTATAATTCACCCCTCCACTTT
>NA|TRBV12-3/TRBV12-4|TRBJ1-1|TRBD1
CASGDRGNTEAFF
TGTGCCAGCGGGGACAGGGGGAACACTGAAGCTTTCTTT
>NA|TRBV7-6|TRBJ1-3|NA
CASSPLASRVSGNTIYF
TGTGCCAGCAGCCCTCTCGCGTCCAGGGTCTCTGGAAACACCATATATTTT
>NA|TRBV9|TRBJ2-1|NA
CASSPGTSDEQFF
TGTGCCAGTAGTCCCGGGACATCTGATGAGCAGTTCTTC
>NA|TRBV7-2|TRBJ2-5|NA
CASSRGGQETQYF
TGTGCCAGCAGCCGAGGTGGACAAGAGACCCAGTACTTC
>NA|TRBV11-2|TRBJ2-5|NA
CASSLFTGEETQYF
TGTGCCAGCAGCTTATTCACGGGGGAAGAGACCCAGTACTTC
>NA|TRBV6-6|TRBJ1-5|NA
CASSPGQSNQPQHF
TGTGCCAGCAGTCCCGGACAGAGTAATCAGCCCCAGCATTTT
>once|TRBV19|TRBJ2-3|TRBD2
CASSISGVTTNTQYF
TGTGCCAGTAGTATTAGCGGGGTCACTACAAATACGCAGTATTTT
>NA|TRBV6-2/TRBV6-3|TRBJ2-6|TRBD2
CASSYFALLAGGRGANVLTF
TGTGCCAGCAGTTATTTCGCGCTACTAGCGGGGGGGCGAGGGGCCAACGTCCTGACTTTC
>NA|TRBV5-1|TRBJ1-1|NA
CASSLVGGNTEAFF
TGCGCCAGCAGCTTGGTAGGGGGGAACACTGAAGCTTTCTTT
>NA|TRBV2|TRBJ1-3|NA
CASSEGKQGSGNTIYF
TGTGCCAGCAGTGAGGGGAAACAGGGCTCTGGAAACACCATATATTTT
>NA|TRBV3-1/TRBV3-2|TRBJ1-2|TRBD1
CASSQEGDSFYGYTF
TGTGCCAGCAGCCAAGAAGGGGACAGCTTCTATGGCTACACCTTC
>NA|TRBV7-9|TRBJ2-7|NA
CASSLPARDEQYF
TGTGCCAGCAGCTTACCAGCCAGGGACGAGCAGTACTTC
>few|TRBV7-3|TRBJ2-5|NA
CASSPDGVKTQYF
TGTGCCAGCAGCCCCGACGGGGTAAAGACCCAGTACTTC
>NA|TRBV19|TRBJ2-3|TRBD2
CASSTPQGGHTDTQYF
TGTGCCAGTAGTACCCCCCAGGGAGGGCACACAGATACGCAGTATTTT
>NA|TRBV7-3|TRBJ1-2|NA
CASSPNDRIHGYTF
TGTGCCAGCAGCCCAAACGACAGGATCCATGGCTACACCTTC
>few|TRBV5-4|TRBJ2-1|TRBD2
CASSYAGTRNNEQFF
TGTGCCAGCAGCTACGCCGGGACTAGGAACAATGAGCAGTTCTTC
>NA|TRBV9|TRBJ2-1|TRBD2
CASSTGLFNEQFF
TGTGCCAGCAGCACGGGACTATTCAATGAGCAGTTCTTC